This T cell receptor (beta chain) was recorded in a study of Graves' ophthalmopathy and Graves' hyperthyroidism. The CDR3 has 16 residues. The germline CDR1 and CDR2 sequences are MGHDK and SYGVNS. V was cut by 10 bases and J by 4 bases, with 25 bases left in between. Study findings and constraints: Ophthalmopathy progression was predicted with approximately 64% sensitivity and roughly 79% specificity.

With regard to this clonotype: Its antigen is as yet unknown.

Amplification from RNA transcripts yielded the TCR beta CDR3 regions. First-round RT-PCR relied on HTBI primers, and a second-round multiplex PCR came next. A single record per CDR3 protein comes from TCRdb applying MiXCR to the multiplex PCR reads. The data contain over a million distinct CDR3 sequences, about 40% of them singletons. What was sequenced was peripheral blood or thyroid tissue (not recorded which). The TCR sequence derives from an adult man with Graves' hyperthyroidism. V and J are TRBV25-1 and TRBJ2-5; TRBD1 or TRBD2 may be the D gene (5 bases each). In nucleotides, the CDR3 is TGTGCCACCGAAGGCTGGGACCCCCATCGCGGAGAGACCCAGTACTTC. Protein: CATEGWDPHRGETQYF.